Reported below is one T cell receptor (beta chain). Germline V gene lookup returns CDR1 MNHEY and CDR2 SMNVEV (reference sequence). V was trimmed by 5 bases and J by 0 bases, leaving 16 bases between them. This CDR3 spans 16 amino acids. This record belongs to a study of T cell changes during pregnancy in multiple sclerosis. The method was immunoSEQ multiplex PCR; TCRdb's version includes in-frame clones alone and lacks a portion of them. Of tens of thousands of clones in the sample, approximately 90% were seen once. This specimen was CD4+ T cells from peripheral blood mononuclear cells, taken in the first trimester of pregnancy. The genes are TRBV27 and TRBJ1-1, with D possibly matching TRBD1 (5 bases). This sequence was found in a female donor with multiple sclerosis, enrolled in a pregnancy study. CDR3 region: CASSPTPGTVNTEAFF. The CDR3 region has the DNA TGTGCCAGCAGTCCTACCCCCGGGACTGTGAACACTGAAGCTTTCTTT.